The 26 T cell receptor beta chains below come from one sample, sequenced in a study of regulatory T cells in long-lasting Graves disease. Both iRepertoire HTBI primers and Arm-PCR of CDR3 regions were used to build the TCR beta libraries. TCRdb analysed the multiplex PCR reads with MiXCR anew, one entry per CDR3 protein. Counted here are 360,000 or so distinct CDR3 sequences, over 15% occurring once; the ten biggest clones make up 30%. The time point is: newly diagnosed GD, antithyroid drugs for less than 3 months. TCR sequences were obtained from RNA taken from PBMCs. The same specimen was also included in a second study, on T cells in Graves' hyperthyroidism and ophthalmopathy.

Sequenced here: peripheral blood mononuclear cells (PBMCs), sampled at new diagnosis, from a patient treated with antithyroid drugs. All receptors come from a man in his forties or fifties with Graves disease.

This clonotype was counted ten times or more. The chain carries TRBV5-1 and TRBJ1-1, with D uncertain. V lost 4 bases, J lost 4 bases, and 14 bases lay in between. CDR1 is SGHRS, CDR2 YFSETQ, per germline. CDR3 length: 14 amino acids. This CDR3 is CASSLVHAGTEAFF. For the CDR3, the DNA is TGCGCCAGCAGCCTAGTCCATGCTGGCACTGAAGCTTTCTTT.

This clonotype showed up many times. This chain joins TRBV6-2 or TRBV6-3 and TRBJ2-7, with TRBD1 matching 12 bases. The CDR3 is 20 amino acids. The germline CDR1 and CDR2 sequences are MNHEY and SVGEGT. V was pared by 6 bases and J by 5 bases, with 23 bases of the junction left unmatched. The CDR3 nucleotides are TGTGCCAGCAGAGATAGATCCGGGACAGGGGGCCGCGGGGCAGTCCACGAGCAGTACTTC. Translated: CASRDRSGTGGRGAVHEQYF.

Many counts were recorded for this clonotype. V gene TRBV20-1 combines with J gene TRBJ2-5; D is uncertain. Per germline, CDR1 DFQATT and CDR2 SNEGSKA (reference sequence). Trimming pared 1 base from V and 0 bases from J, leaving 6 bases between. CDR3 length: 13 amino acids. The DNA for the CDR3 is TGCAGTGCTAGAGTTGAGTACCAAGAGACCCAGTACTTC. Its translation is CSARVEYQETQYF.

This clonotype appeared many times. The rearrangement uses TRBV28 and TRBJ1-6, with D possibly being TRBD1 (5 bases). V lost 6 bases and J 6 bases, leaving 21 bases between the germline ends. Germline V gives CDR1 MDHEN, CDR2 SYDVKM. This CDR3 has 17 residues. CDR3 region: CASSPLRGGVRNSPLHF. Here the CDR3 DNA reads TGTGCCAGCAGCCCACTCCGGGGGGGGGTTCGTAATTCACCCCTCCACTTT.

In this sample, this clonotype turned up many times. The junction shows a germline mismatch at one end, possibly a read error. The V gene is TRBV6-1, the J gene TRBJ1-5; 7 bases are shared with TRBD1. Germline CDR1 MNHNS, CDR2 SASEGT. There are 15 residues in the CDR3. The CDR3, as DNA: TGTGCCAGCTGTGAAGGGGGCGGGAGCAATCAGCCCCAGCATTTT. Amino acid sequence: CASCEGGGSNQPQHF.

This clonotype was seen ten or more times. V and J are TRBV15 and TRBJ2-7, with D maybe TRBD1 (6 bases). This CDR3 region has 17 residues. Germline CDR1 is LNHNV and CDR2 is YYDKDF (reference sequence). V was pared by 0 bases and J by 3 bases, with 18 bases between. CDR3 coding DNA: TGTGCCACCAGCAGAGATGGGAGACAGGTTGGGTACTACGAGCAGTACTTC. Amino acids: CATSRDGRQVGYYEQYF.

The chain is built from TRBV20-1 and TRBJ1-1; D ambiguous. Germline CDR1 DFQATT, CDR2 SNEGSKA (reference sequence). V was trimmed by 3 bases and J by 0 bases, leaving 11 bases between them. This CDR3 is built from 14 residues. The CDR3 loop is CSASGGFLNTEAFF. CDR3 sequence (DNA): TGCAGTGCTAGCGGAGGGTTCTTGAACACTGAAGCTTTCTTT.

This clonotype was recorded at least ten times. CDR3 protein: CASSLAQTYEQYF. CDR3 bases: TGTGCCAGCAGTTTAGCACAGACCTACGAGCAGTACTTC. The rearrangement links TRBV12-3 or TRBV12-4 to TRBJ2-7, with D uncertain. The CDR3 totals 13 residues. The ends were cut back, 0 bases at V and 2 bases at J, with 5 bases in the middle.

This clonotype was seen many times. This chain joins TRBV2 and TRBJ2-3; D is uncertain. V lost 3 bases to trimming and J lost 5 bases, with 12 bases between them. Germline loops: CDR1 SNHLY, CDR2 FYNNEI. This CDR3 is 14 amino acids long. The CDR3 region is CASSEMQFGDTQYF. The CDR3 coding sequence is TGTGCCAGCAGTGAGATGCAATTTGGAGATACGCAGTATTTT.

This clonotype turned up a few times. This chain uses TRBV20-1 with TRBJ2-2, with unresolved D. This CDR3 is 14 amino acids long. Germline CDR1 DFQATT, CDR2 SNEGSKA (reference sequence). Trimming removed 1 base from V and 7 bases from J, with 13 bases in between. The CDR3 protein is CSARVARLGGELFF. The CDR3, as DNA: TGCAGTGCTAGAGTTGCACGTTTGGGCGGGGAGCTGTTTTTT.

J is TRBJ1-1 and V is TRBV19, with TRBD1 as a possible D gene (5 bases). The germline CDR1 and CDR2 sequences are LNHDA and SQIVND (reference sequence). The V gene lost 3 bases and the J gene lost 6 bases, with 11 bases spanning the gap. This CDR3 region has 13 residues. CDR3 residues: CASSMGRKAEAFF. The CDR3 DNA follows: TGTGCCAGTAGTATGGGACGGAAAGCTGAAGCTTTCTTT.

This clonotype was counted many times. The chain uses TRBV28 and TRBJ2-7, with TRBD1 matching 8 bases. This CDR3 contains 13 residues. Germline V gives CDR1 MDHEN, CDR2 SYDVKM. The V gene end was trimmed by 9 bases and the J gene end by 6 bases; junction bases not matched to a gene: 10. The CDR3 reads CASRPGQGGEQYF. CDR3 nucleotide sequence: TGTGCCAGTAGACCCGGACAGGGCGGCGAGCAGTACTTC.

This clonotype has a count of ten or more. The V call is TRBV7-9, the J call TRBJ1-3; D is unresolved. V dropped 4 bases and J dropped 0 bases, with 16 bases sitting between them. The CDR3 contains 17 residues. CDR1 is SEHNR, CDR2 FQNEAQ, per germline (reference sequence). Here the CDR3 DNA reads TGTGCCAGCAGCTCCCCCGGACGGCTGGGCTCTGGAAACACCATATATTTT. This codes for CASSSPGRLGSGNTIYF.

This clonotype has ten or more counts. V is TRBV20-1 and J is TRBJ1-5, with 8 bases fitting TRBD1. The CDR3 consists of 13 residues. Germline assignment: CDR1 DFQATT and CDR2 SNEGSKA (reference sequence). Germline trimming cut 5 bases from V and 4 bases from J; bases unmatched to any gene: 4. CDR3 region: CSAGDRINQPQHF. DNA for the CDR3: TGCAGTGCTGGGGACAGGATTAATCAGCCCCAGCATTTT.

This clonotype occurred many times. V and J are TRBV28 and TRBJ1-5; a possible D gene is TRBD1 (5 bases). The CDR3 extends over 17 amino acids. Germline CDR1 reads MDHEN; CDR2 reads SYDVKM. The V end was cut by 7 bases, the J end by 0 bases, with 19 bases between. The CDR3 DNA is TGTGCCAGCATTAAACGGGGAGAGGGACTTAGCAATCAGCCCCAGCATTTT. Translating it yields CASIKRGEGLSNQPQHF.

The V gene is TRBV7-2, the J gene TRBJ2-5, with D tentatively TRBD2 (7 bases). The CDR3 is made up of 15 amino acids. V was cut by 3 bases and J by 7 bases, with 18 bases left in between. Germline V gene lookup returns CDR1 SGHTA and CDR2 FQGNSA. The CDR3 region has the DNA TGTGCCAGCAGCTTGGGGGGGGCGGGATCGGGGACCCAGTACTTC. It codes for CASSLGGAGSGTQYF. The full variable domain, rest sourced from reference TRBV7-2 and TRBJ2-5, is GAGVSQSPSNKVTEKGKDVELRCDPISGHTALYWYRQSLGQGLEFLIYFQGNSAPDKSGLPSDRFSAERTGGSVSTLTIQRTQQEDSAVYLCASSLGGAGSGTQYFGPGTRLLVL.

This clonotype was seen ten or more times. This rearrangement joins TRBV18 to TRBJ1-5, with D maybe TRBD1 (5 bases). With 6 bases removed from V and 5 bases from J, the gap between germline ends came to 17 bases. CDR1 is KGHSH, CDR2 LQKENI, per germline. This CDR3 has 15 amino acids. CDR3 in DNA: TGTGCCAGCTCGCCCTACGTAGGGGTGGATCAGCCCCAGCATTTT. Protein product: CASSPYVGVDQPQHF.

This clonotype was picked up many times. V and J are TRBV12-3 or TRBV12-4 and TRBJ2-3, with a possible D match to TRBD2 (5 bases). V was cut by 5 bases and J by 4 bases, with 13 bases left in between. The CDR3 has 14 amino acids. DNA for the CDR3: TGTGCCAGCAGTACTGGACTGCCCCCAGATACGCAGTATTTT. Amino acid sequence: CASSTGLPPDTQYF.

The sample holds many counts of this clonotype. The gene calls are TRBV11-2 and TRBJ1-1; 7 positions agree with TRBD1. This CDR3 is built from 14 residues. Germline V gene data show CDR1 as SGHAT and CDR2 as FQNNGV. V lost 3 bases, J lost 1 base, and 2 bases stayed unmatched. CDR3 residues: CASSFGQENTEAFF. The CDR3, as DNA: TGTGCCAGCAGCTTTGGACAGGAGAACACTGAAGCTTTCTTT.

V is TRBV5-4 and J is TRBJ1-2; TRBD1 is a possible D gene (5 bases). Germline V gives CDR1 SGHNT, CDR2 YYREEE (reference sequence). This CDR3 is built from 15 residues. The V and J ends lost 4 bases and 4 bases respectively, with 17 bases between them. The chain's CDR3 is CASSPPAGASYGYTF. The CDR3 bases are TGTGCCAGCAGCCCACCAGCTGGGGCGAGCTATGGCTACACCTTC.

The table lists this clonotype with many counts. V and J are TRBV10-3 and TRBJ1-2; 10 bases match TRBD1. CDR1 and CDR2 (germline): ENHRY, SYGVKD. Unmatched junction bases numbered 5, after V lost 7 bases and J lost 6 bases. The CDR3 loop spans 13 amino acids. The CDR3 sequence: CAITSGTGDGYTF. The CDR3 bases are TGTGCCATCACCAGCGGGACAGGGGATGGCTACACCTTC.

This clonotype was counted at least ten times. The chain joins TRBV6-1 to TRBJ1-2; D is uncertain. V was pared by 5 bases and J by 0 bases, with 4 bases between. The CDR3 sequence is 12 residues long. Germline V gene sequence: CDR1 MNHNS, CDR2 SASEGT. Here the CDR3 DNA reads TGTGCCAGCAGTCAGTCTAACTATGGCTACACCTTC. This encodes CASSQSNYGYTF.

The J gene is TRBJ2-7, the V gene TRBV27, with D possibly TRBD1 on 5 matching bases. V lost 1 base and J lost 1, with 8 bases in between. Per germline, CDR1 MNHEY and CDR2 SMNVEV (reference sequence). This CDR3 spans 14 amino acids. DNA for the CDR3: TGTGCCAGCAGTTTATATGCAGGGTCCTACGAGCAGTACTTC. Translated: CASSLYAGSYEQYF.

This clonotype was counted ten times or more. The chain has TRBV3-1 and TRBJ1-2; D remains unclear. CDR1 LGHDT and CDR2 YNNKEL come from the germline V gene (reference sequence). The CDR3 runs to 14 residues. V was trimmed by 1 base and J by 9 bases, leaving 15 bases between them. The DNA of the CDR3 is TGTGCCAGCAGCCAAGCTGGAAATCTTATGCGCTACACCTTC. Encoded protein: CASSQAGNLMRYTF.

This clonotype was seen a few times. This CDR3 is CASRATGTHEQFF. For the CDR3, the DNA is TGTGCCAGCAGGGCGACAGGTACCCATGAGCAGTTCTTC. V usage is TRBV28 and J usage is TRBJ2-1; D may be TRBD1 (6 bases). Germline V gene sequence: CDR1 MDHEN, CDR2 SYDVKM. The CDR3 is 13 amino acids. V was shortened by 6 bases and J by 8 bases, with 14 bases between the two germline ends.

There are many counts of this clonotype. The chain recombines TRBV6-5 with TRBJ2-7; D perhaps matches TRBD1 (6 bases). The V end lost 0 bases, the J end lost 0 bases, and 15 bases lay between the germline ends. There are 17 residues in the CDR3. The germline CDR1 and CDR2 sequences are MNHEY and SVGAGI. The CDR3 nucleotides are TGTGCCAGCAGTTACTCTTCATCAGGGGCCAGCTCCTACGAGCAGTACTTC. Protein: CASSYSSSGASSYEQYF.